These T cell receptor beta chains were read from a single sample in a study of T cell responses to AZD1222 COVID-19 vaccine. Here immunoSEQ multiplex PCR was the method, and the copy in TCRdb shows in-frame clones only, minus some. The repertoire holds about 50,000 clones, with about 80% as singletons. Sample: peripheral blood, taken 28 days after the second AZD1222 dose. Receptors originate from an adult who received the AZD1222 COVID-19 vaccine. Both conserved end residues are trimmed from each CDR3. Fields, in order: CDR3 protein, V gene, J gene, clone size. Only some rows state a clone size, as once, few, many or a class for expanded clones.

ASSPGPPGYT,TRBV18,TRBJ1-2,-
ASSPGSSYNSPLH,TRBV18,TRBJ1-6,-
ASSSQEQRRVISNGNQPQH,TRBV6-2/TRBV6-3,TRBJ1-5,-
ASIPQLGDGNTIY,TRBV7-2,TRBJ1-3,-
ASSGLQGNTEAF,TRBV11-2,TRBJ1-1,-
AWSVSSNQPQH,TRBV30,TRBJ1-5,-
ASSRPGQPRSNSPLH,TRBV28,TRBJ1-6,-
ASSAFPREQY,TRBV7-9,TRBJ2-7,-
ASSPVSSYNEQF,TRBV18,TRBJ2-1,-
ASSDNRTPNQPQH,TRBV3-1/TRBV3-2,TRBJ1-5,-
ASSLVPLSGNTIY,TRBV5-1,TRBJ1-3,-
ASSSSGYGYT,TRBV11-2,TRBJ1-2,-
ASSSPEPYYGYT,TRBV7-9,TRBJ1-2,-
ASSPWRDTQY,TRBV7-2,TRBJ2-3,-
ASSQEGAYETQY,TRBV4-1,TRBJ2-5,-
ASIQGASGNTIY,TRBV6-1,TRBJ1-3,few
ASSLTGANYGYT,TRBV5-4,TRBJ1-2,few
ASSGSRSRYSYEQY,TRBV2,TRBJ2-7,few
ASSEGGGTGNTIY,TRBV6-1,TRBJ1-3,-
ASSPRDMAYEQY,TRBV19,TRBJ2-7,-
ASSSNSAGGNGYT,TRBV27,TRBJ1-2,-
ATSRDLAAPTNEKLF,TRBV15,TRBJ1-4,-
ASSQGPLAGADTQY,TRBV4-2,TRBJ2-3,-
ASSPTTFRDQPQH,TRBV19,TRBJ1-5,-
ASSLTGAETQY,TRBV5-1,TRBJ2-5,-
ASSPRGGNEQF,TRBV5-4,TRBJ2-1,-
ASSRFSGLQETQY,TRBV3-1/TRBV3-2,TRBJ2-5,-
ASSLWDATEAF,TRBV7-3,TRBJ1-1,few
ASSLAGANTGELF,TRBV7-9,TRBJ2-2,-
ASRPLAGITDTQY,TRBV6-1,TRBJ2-3,-
ASSPGSPGVNQPQH,TRBV18,TRBJ1-5,-
ASSEGGDGNQPQH,TRBV6-4,TRBJ1-5,few
ASSQDWQATNEKLF,TRBV4-1,TRBJ1-4,-
ASSQQQNTGELF,TRBV3-1/TRBV3-2,TRBJ2-2,-
ASSSDRFYEQY,TRBV5-1,TRBJ2-7,-
ASSLAGRDYEQY,TRBV5-4,TRBJ2-7,-